The entry below gives a single T cell receptor (beta chain) sequence along with its context. In germline, CDR1 is LNHDA, CDR2 SQIVND (reference sequence). This CDR3 spans 17 amino acids. Trimming shortened V by 1 base and J by 0 bases, and 13 bases separated the two germline ends. Assay used: immunoSEQ multiplex PCR; TCRdb lists only in-frame clones, some missing. The data show around 280,000 clones, around 85% seen once. The data are from a study of blood T cell repertoires in COVID-19. The sequenced sample was PBMCs or T cells enriched from blood (not recorded which). V usage is TRBV19 and J usage is TRBJ2-1; tentatively, D is TRBD2 (6 bases). The sequence came from a woman in her forties who had recovered from COVID-19. The CDR3, as DNA: TGTGCCAGTAGTATAGTTGGCGGGACCGACTCCTACAATGAGCAGTTCTTC. This translates into CASSIVGGTDSYNEQFF.